The clone carrying this T cell receptor (beta chain) has a single count. The antigen is unknown. This sample is drawn from a study of shared clonotypes between healthy human individuals. About the research overall: Plates per donor: three CD4 naive, three CD4 memory, two CD8 naive, one CD8 memory. General study findings and limits: Rarefaction showed sorted-subset sequencing was incomplete despite large depth. Shared clonotypes: approximately 5.3% naive CD4, around 3.5% naive CD8, about 2.4% memory CD4, approximately 0.4% memory CD8. All-four-donor shared clonotypes had higher generation probabilities than non-shared clonotypes did.

Positive CCR7 selection of CD45RO-negative cells yielded the naive CD8 cells, and terminally differentiated effector memory CD45RA+ cells were excluded. The CDR3 contains 13 residues. Germline V gene lookup returns CDR1 SQVTM and CDR2 ANQGSEA. V dropped 4 bases and J dropped 4; count of bases not matched to a gene: 5. Profiling relied on immunoSEQ multiplex PCR, and the TCRdb table lists in-frame clones only, not all of them. The table records roughly 770,000 clones, about 97% of them present only once. What was sequenced was naive CD8+ T cells sorted from blood. The rearrangement joins TRBV29-1 to TRBJ2-3; 7 bases agree with TRBD1. This TCR derives from a young man in good health. CDR3 region: CSVGGGNADTQYF. In DNA form, the CDR3 reads TGCAGCGTTGGAGGGGGCAATGCAGATACGCAGTATTTT.